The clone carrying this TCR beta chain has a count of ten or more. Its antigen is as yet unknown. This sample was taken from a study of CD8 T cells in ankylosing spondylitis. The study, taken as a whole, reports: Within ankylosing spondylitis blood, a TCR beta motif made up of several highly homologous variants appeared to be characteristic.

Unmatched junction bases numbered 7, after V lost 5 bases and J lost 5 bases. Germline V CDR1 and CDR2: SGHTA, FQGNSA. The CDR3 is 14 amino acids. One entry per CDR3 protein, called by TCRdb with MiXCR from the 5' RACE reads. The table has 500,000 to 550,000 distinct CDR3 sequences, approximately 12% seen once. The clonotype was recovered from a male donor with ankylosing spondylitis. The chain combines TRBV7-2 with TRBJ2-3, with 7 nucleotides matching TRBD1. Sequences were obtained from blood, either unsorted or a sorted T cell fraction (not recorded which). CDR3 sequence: CASSVGGAEDTQYF. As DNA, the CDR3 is TGTGCCAGCAGCGTAGGGGGCGCAGAAGATACGCAGTATTTT.